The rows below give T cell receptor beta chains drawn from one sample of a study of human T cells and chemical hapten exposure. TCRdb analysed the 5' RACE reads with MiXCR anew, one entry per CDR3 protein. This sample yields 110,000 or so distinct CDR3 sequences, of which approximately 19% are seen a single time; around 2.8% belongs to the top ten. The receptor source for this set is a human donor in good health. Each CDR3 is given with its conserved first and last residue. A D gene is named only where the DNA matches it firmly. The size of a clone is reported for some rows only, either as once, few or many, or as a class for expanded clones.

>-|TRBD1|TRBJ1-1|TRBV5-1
CASSLGRNRGNTEAFF
TGCGCCAGCAGCTTGGGCCGTAACAGGGGGAACACTGAAGCTTTCTTT
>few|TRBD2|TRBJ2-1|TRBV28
CASSSKWSGRPLYNEQFF
TGTGCCAGCAGTTCGAAATGGAGCGGGAGGCCCCTCTACAATGAGCAGTTCTTC
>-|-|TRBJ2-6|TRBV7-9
CATRDSSGANVLTF
TGTGCCACCCGAGACAGTTCTGGGGCCAACGTCCTGACTTTC
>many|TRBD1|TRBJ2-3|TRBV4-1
CASSQGGARGDTQYF
TGCGCCAGCAGCCAAGGAGGGGCCAGGGGGGATACGCAGTATTTT
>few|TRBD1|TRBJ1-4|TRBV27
CASSRDRPTNEKLFF
TGTGCCAGCAGTCGGGACAGGCCTACTAATGAAAAACTGTTTTTT
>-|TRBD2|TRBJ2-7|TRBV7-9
CASSSGDAGGPYEQYF
TGTGCCAGCAGCTCCGGGGATGCGGGAGGGCCCTACGAGCAGTACTTC
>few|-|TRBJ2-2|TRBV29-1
CSVQNTGELFF
TGCAGCGTGCAAAACACCGGGGAGCTGTTTTTT
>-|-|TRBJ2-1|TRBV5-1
CASSYVSYNEQFF
TGCGCCAGCAGCTATGTCTCCTACAATGAGCAGTTCTTC
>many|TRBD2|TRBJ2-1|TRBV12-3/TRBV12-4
CASSLRLAGGDEQFF
TGTGCCAGCAGCCTCCGACTAGCGGGAGGGGATGAGCAGTTCTTC
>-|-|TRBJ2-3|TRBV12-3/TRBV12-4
CASSLHRDTQYF
TGTGCCAGCAGTCTGCATAGGGATACGCAGTATTTT
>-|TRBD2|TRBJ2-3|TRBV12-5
CASGSPPGALADTDTQYF
TGTGCTAGTGGTTCCCCCCCCGGGGCCCTAGCGGACACAGATACGCAGTATTTT
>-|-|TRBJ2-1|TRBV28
CASGASALGEQFF
TGTGCCAGCGGGGCGTCGGCCTTGGGGGAGCAGTTCTTC
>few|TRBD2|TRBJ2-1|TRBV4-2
CASSFTVGLAGEPGGQFF
TGTGCCAGCAGTTTCACGGTCGGACTAGCGGGGGAGCCGGGAGGGCAGTTCTTC
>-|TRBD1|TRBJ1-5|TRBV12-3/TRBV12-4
CASSKDRVGNQPQHF
TGTGCCAGCAGCAAGGACAGGGTTGGCAATCAGCCCCAGCATTTT
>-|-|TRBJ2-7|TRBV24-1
CATAGESGYEQYF
TGTGCCACCGCGGGTGAATCGGGCTACGAGCAGTACTTC
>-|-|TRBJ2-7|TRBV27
CASSLLGGALGNEQYF
TGTGCCAGCAGTTTATTGGGGGGGGCTTTAGGGAACGAGCAGTACTTC
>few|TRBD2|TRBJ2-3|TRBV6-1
CASRLAGGLTDTQYF
TGTGCCAGTAGACTAGCGGGGGGTCTCACAGATACGCAGTATTTT
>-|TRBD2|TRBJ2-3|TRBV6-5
CASSGPSGDTDTQYF
TGTGCCAGCAGTGGCCCTAGCGGAGACACAGATACGCAGTATTTT
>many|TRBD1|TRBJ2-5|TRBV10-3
CAIQGELGETQYF
TGTGCCATCCAGGGGGAGTTAGGAGAGACCCAGTACTTC
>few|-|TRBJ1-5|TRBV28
CASSHPGQGINSNQPQHF
TGTGCCAGCAGCCATCCGGGACAAGGAATCAATAGCAATCAGCCCCAGCATTTT
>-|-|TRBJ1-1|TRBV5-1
CASSRRALSTTNTEAFF
TGCGCCAGCAGCCGTCGGGCCTTATCCACTACGAACACTGAAGCTTTCTTT
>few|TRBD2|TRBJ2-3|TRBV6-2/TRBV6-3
CASSYGGGGHTDTQYF
TGTGCCAGCAGTTACGGCGGGGGAGGCCATACAGATACGCAGTATTTT
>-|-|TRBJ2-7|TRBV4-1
CASSQSTRVLYEQYF
TGCGCCAGCAGCCAATCGACCCGGGTCCTCTACGAGCAGTACTTC
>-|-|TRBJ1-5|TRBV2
CASSPTENNQPQHF
TGTGCCAGCAGCCCGACAGAGAACAATCAGCCCCAGCATTTT
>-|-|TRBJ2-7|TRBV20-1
CSVARQASSYEQYF
TGCAGTGTGGCGCGGCAGGCGAGCTCCTACGAGCAGTACTTC
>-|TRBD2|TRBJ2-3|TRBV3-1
CASSHLLAGGGTDTQYF
TGTGCCAGCAGCCATTTACTAGCGGGAGGGGGCACAGATACGCAGTATTTT
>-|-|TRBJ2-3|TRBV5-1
CASSLDPPDTQYF
TGCGCCAGCAGCTTGGATCCCCCCGATACGCAGTATTTT
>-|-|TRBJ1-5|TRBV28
CASSPLDQPQHF
TGTGCCAGCAGCCCCCTGGATCAGCCCCAGCATTTT
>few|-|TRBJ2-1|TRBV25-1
CASRMGSYNEQFF
TGTGCCAGCAGAATGGGTTCCTACAATGAGCAGTTCTTC
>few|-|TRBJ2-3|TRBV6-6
CASSHIQTTDTQYF
TGTGCCAGCAGCCATATCCAGACCACAGATACGCAGTATTTT
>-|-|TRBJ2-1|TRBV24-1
CATSDSSGPSYNEQFF
TGTGCCACCAGTGATTCCAGCGGCCCCTCCTACAATGAGCAGTTCTTC
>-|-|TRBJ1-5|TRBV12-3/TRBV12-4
CASSSSGGNQPQHF
TGTGCCAGCAGTTCATCAGGGGGCAATCAGCCCCAGCATTTT
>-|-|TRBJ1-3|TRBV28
CASSYQGRLDTIYF
TGTGCCAGCAGTTATCAGGGGCGGTTAGACACCATATATTTT
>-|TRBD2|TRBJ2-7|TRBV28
CASSFLLAGGSYEQYF
TGTGCCAGCAGTTTTCTTCTAGCGGGAGGGTCCTACGAGCAGTACTTC
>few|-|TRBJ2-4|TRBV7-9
CASSLGGLAELAKNIQYF
TGTGCCAGCAGCTTAGGAGGGCTAGCCGAGCTAGCCAAAAACATTCAGTACTTC
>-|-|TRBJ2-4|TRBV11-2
CASSYGMGAKNIQYF
TGTGCCAGCAGCTATGGGATGGGGGCCAAAAACATTCAGTACTTC
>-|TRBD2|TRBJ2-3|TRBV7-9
CASSSGLAGEVWTDTQYF
TGTGCCAGCAGCTCGGGACTAGCGGGAGAGGTATGGACAGATACGCAGTATTTT
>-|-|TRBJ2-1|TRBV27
CASSWARYNEQFF
TGTGCCAGCAGTTGGGCCCGTTACAATGAGCAGTTCTTC
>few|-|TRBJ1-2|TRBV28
CASTPHRLGYTF
TGTGCCAGCACCCCTCATCGGCTAGGCTACACCTTC
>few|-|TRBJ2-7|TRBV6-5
CASSYSGGAGEQYF
TGTGCCAGCAGTTACTCCGGCGGAGCAGGGGAGCAGTACTTC
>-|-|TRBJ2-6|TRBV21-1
CASNINPGARGLSGANVLTF
TGTGCCAGCAACATAAACCCCGGGGCCAGGGGGCTCTCTGGGGCCAACGTCCTGACTTTC